This T cell receptor beta chain was identified in a study of T cell changes during pregnancy in multiple sclerosis. Only in-frame clones appear in the TCRdb table, and some are missing; sequencing was by immunoSEQ multiplex PCR. Of 50,000 to 60,000 clones in the sample, about 90% were seen once. V lost 5 bases, J lost 9 bases, and 13 bases lay in between. Germline V gives CDR1 SEHNR, CDR2 FQNEAQ (reference sequence). This CDR3 spans 12 amino acids. The receptor was derived from a female donor with multiple sclerosis, enrolled in a pregnancy study. This sequence joins TRBV7-9 and TRBJ2-5, with D possibly TRBD2 on 6 matching bases. The sample was CD4+ T cells from peripheral blood mononuclear cells, taken in the first trimester of pregnancy. The CDR3 coding sequence is TGTGCCAGCAGCCCGGGACTGCTCCCCCAGTACTTC. Translated, it gives CASSPGLLPQYF.